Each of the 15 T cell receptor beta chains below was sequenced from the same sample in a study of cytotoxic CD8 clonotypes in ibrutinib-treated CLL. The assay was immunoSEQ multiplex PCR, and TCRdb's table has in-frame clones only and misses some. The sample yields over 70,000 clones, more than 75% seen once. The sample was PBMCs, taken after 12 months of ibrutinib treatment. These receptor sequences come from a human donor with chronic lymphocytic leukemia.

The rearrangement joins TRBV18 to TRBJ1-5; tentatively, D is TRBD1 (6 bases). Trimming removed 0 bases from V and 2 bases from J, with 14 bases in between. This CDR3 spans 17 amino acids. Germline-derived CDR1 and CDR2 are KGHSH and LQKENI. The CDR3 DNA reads TGTGCCAGCTCACCACCACAGGGCGTAGTGGGCAATCAGCCCCAGCATTTT. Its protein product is CASSPPQGVVGNQPQHF.

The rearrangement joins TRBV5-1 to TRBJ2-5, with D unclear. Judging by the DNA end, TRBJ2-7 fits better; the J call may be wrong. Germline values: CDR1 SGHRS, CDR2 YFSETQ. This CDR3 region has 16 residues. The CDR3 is CASSLALGRSTYEQYF. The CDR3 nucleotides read TGCGCCAGCAGCTTGGCTCTAGGAAGGTCTACCTACGAGCAGTACTTC.

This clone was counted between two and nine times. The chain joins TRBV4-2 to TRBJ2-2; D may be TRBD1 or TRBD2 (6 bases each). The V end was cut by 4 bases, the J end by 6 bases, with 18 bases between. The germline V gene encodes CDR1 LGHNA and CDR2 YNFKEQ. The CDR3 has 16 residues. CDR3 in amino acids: CASSRQGRGRAGELFF. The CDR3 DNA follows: TGTGCCAGCAGCCGGCAGGGGCGGGGTCGTGCCGGGGAGCTGTTTTTT.

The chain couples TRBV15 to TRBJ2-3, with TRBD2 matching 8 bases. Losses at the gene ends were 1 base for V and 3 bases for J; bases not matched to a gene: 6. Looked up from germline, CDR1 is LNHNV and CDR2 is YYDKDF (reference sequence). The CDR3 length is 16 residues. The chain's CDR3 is CATSRGGRGATDTQYF. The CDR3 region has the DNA TGTGCCACCAGCAGAGGCGGGCGGGGGGCGACAGATACGCAGTATTTT.

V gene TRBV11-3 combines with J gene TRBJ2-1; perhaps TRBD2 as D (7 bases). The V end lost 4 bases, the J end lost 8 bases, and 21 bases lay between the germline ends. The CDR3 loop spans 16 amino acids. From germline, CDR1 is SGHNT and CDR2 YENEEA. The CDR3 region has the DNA TGTGCCAGCAGCTCCCGATGGGGGGGCCCCTCGGATGAGCAGTTCTTC. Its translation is CASSSRWGGPSDEQFF.

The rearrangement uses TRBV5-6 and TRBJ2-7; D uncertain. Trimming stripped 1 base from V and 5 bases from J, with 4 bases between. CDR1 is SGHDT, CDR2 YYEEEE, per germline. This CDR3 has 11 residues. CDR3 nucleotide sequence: TGTGCCAGCAGCTTGTGGCACGAGCAGTACTTC. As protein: CASSLWHEQYF. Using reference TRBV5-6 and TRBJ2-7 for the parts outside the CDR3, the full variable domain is DAGVTQSPTHLIKTRGQQVTLRCSPKSGHDTVSWYQQALGQGPQFIFQYYEEEERQRGNFPDRFSGHQFPNYSSELNVNALLLGDSALYLCASSLWHEQYFGPGTRLTVT.

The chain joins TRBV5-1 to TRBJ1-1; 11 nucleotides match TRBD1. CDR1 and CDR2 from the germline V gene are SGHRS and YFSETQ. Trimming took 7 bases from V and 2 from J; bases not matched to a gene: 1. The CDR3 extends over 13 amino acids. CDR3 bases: TGCGCCAGCCGGACAGGGGGCAACACTGAAGCTTTCTTT. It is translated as CASRTGGNTEAFF.

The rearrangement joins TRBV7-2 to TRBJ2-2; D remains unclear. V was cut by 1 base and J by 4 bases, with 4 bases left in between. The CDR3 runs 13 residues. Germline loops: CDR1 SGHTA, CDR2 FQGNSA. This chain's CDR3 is CASSLGPTGELFF. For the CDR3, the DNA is TGTGCCAGCAGCTTAGGTCCCACCGGGGAGCTGTTTTTT.

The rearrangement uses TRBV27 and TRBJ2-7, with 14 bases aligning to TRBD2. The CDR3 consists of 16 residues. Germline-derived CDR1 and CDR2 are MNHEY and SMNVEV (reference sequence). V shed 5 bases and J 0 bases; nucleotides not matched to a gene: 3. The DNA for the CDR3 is TGTGCCAGCAGTCGGACTAGCGGGGGGAGCTCCTACGAGCAGTACTTC. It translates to CASSRTSGGSSYEQYF.

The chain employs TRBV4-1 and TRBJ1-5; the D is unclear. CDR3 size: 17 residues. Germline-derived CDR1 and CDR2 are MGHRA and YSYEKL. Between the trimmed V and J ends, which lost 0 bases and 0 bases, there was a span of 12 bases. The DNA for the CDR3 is TGCGCCAGCAGCCAAGATTCGGGTCAGGTTAGCAATCAGCCCCAGCATTTT. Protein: CASSQDSGQVSNQPQHF.

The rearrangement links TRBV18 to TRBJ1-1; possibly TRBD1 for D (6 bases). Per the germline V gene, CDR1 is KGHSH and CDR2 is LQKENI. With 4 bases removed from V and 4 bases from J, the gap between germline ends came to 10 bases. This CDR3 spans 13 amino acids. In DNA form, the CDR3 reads TGTGCCAGCTCACGGGACACGGGCACTGAAGCTTTCTTT. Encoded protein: CASSRDTGTEAFF.

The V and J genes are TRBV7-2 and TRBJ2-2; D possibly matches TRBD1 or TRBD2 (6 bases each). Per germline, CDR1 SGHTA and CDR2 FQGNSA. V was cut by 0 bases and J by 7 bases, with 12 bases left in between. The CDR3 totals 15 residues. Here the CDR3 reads CASSLALGGGGELFF. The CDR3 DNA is TGTGCCAGCAGCTTAGCGCTGGGGGGCGGCGGGGAGCTGTTTTTT. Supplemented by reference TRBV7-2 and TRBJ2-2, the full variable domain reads GAGVSQSPSNKVTEKGKDVELRCDPISGHTALYWYRQSLGQGLEFLIYFQGNSAPDKSGLPSDRFSAERTGGSVSTLTIQRTQQEDSAVYLCASSLALGGGGELFFGEGSRLTVL.

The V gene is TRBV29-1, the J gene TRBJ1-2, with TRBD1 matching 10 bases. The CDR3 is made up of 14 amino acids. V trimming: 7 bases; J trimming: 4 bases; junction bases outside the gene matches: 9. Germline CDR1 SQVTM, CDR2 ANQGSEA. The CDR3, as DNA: TGCAGCGCCGGGGGGGGACAGGGGCGCTATGGCTACACCTTC. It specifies CSAGGGQGRYGYTF.

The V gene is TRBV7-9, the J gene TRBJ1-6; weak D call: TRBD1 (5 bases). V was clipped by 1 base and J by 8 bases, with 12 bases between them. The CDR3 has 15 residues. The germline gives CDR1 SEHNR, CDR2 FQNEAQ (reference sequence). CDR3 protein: CASSLDGTAYSPLHF. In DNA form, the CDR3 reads TGTGCCAGCAGCTTAGATGGGACGGCCTATTCACCCCTCCACTTT.

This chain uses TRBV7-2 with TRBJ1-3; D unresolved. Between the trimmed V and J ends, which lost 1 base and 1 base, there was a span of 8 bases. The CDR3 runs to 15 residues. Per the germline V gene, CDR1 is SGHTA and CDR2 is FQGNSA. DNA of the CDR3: TGTGCCAGCAGCTTAGGGGCCGGGTCTGGAAACACCATATATTTT. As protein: CASSLGAGSGNTIYF.